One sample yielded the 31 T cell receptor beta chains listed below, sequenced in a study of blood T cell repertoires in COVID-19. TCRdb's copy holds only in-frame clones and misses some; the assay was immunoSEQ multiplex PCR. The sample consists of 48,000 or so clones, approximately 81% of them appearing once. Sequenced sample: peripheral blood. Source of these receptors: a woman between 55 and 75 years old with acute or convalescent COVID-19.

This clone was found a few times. Here the CDR3 DNA reads TGTGCCAGCACACCCAGGGTCAGCTCCTACAATGAGCAGTTCTTC. Its translation is CASTPRVSSYNEQFF. The chain joins TRBV2 to TRBJ2-1; TRBD1 might be the D (5 bases). CDR1 and CDR2 (germline): SNHLY, FYNNEI. V was trimmed by 7 bases and J by 0 bases, leaving 13 bases between them. CDR3 length: 15 amino acids. Full variable domain (outside the CDR3, taken from reference TRBV2 and TRBJ2-1): EPEVTQTPSHQVTQMGQEVILRCVPISNHLYFYWYRQILGQKVEFLVSFYNNEISEKSEIFDDQFSVERPDGSNFTLKIRSTKLEDSAMYFCASTPRVSSYNEQFFGPGTRLTVL.

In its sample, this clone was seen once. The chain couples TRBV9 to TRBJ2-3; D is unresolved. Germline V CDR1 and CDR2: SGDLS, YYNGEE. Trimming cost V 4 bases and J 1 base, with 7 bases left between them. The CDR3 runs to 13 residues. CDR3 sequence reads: CASSLLGTDTQYF. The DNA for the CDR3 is TGTGCCAGCAGCCTTCTAGGCACAGATACGCAGTATTTT.

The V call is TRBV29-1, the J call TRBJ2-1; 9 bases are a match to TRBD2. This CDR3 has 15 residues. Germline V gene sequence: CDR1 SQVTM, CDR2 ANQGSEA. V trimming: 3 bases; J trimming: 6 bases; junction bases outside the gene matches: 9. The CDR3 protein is CSVDSRREGVNEQFF. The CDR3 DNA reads TGCAGCGTTGACTCTCGGCGGGAGGGTGTCAATGAGCAGTTCTTC.

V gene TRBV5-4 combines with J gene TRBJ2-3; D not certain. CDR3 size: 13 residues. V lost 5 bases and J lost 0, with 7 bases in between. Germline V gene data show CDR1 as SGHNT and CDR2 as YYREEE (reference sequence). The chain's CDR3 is CASRSPSTDTQYF. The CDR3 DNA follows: TGTGCCAGCAGATCCCCTAGCACAGATACGCAGTATTTT.

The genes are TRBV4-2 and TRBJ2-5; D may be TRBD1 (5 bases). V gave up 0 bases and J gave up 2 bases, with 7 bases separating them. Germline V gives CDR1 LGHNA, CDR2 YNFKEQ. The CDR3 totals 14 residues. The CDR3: CASSQDPGQETQYF. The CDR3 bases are TGTGCCAGCAGCCAAGATCCAGGGCAAGAGACCCAGTACTTC.

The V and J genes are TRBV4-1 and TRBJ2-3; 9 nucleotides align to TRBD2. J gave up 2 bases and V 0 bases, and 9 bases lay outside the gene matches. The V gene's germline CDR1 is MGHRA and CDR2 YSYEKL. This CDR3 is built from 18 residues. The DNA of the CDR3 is TGCGCCAGCAGCCAAGAGGGGTTGCGGGGGGGAATCACAGATACGCAGTATTTT. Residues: CASSQEGLRGGITDTQYF.

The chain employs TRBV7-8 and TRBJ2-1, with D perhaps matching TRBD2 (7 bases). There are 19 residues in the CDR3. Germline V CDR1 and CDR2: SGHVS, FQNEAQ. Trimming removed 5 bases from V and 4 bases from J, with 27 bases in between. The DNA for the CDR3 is TGTGCCAGCAGCGCGCGATCGGGGGCGGGAGTTTCCCATTACAATGAGCAGTTCTTC. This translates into CASSARSGAGVSHYNEQFF. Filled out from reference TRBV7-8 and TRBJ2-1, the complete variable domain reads GAGVSQSPRYKVAKRGQDVALRCDPISGHVSLFWYQQALGQGPEFLTYFQNEAQLDKSGLPSDRFFAERPEGSVSTLKIQRTQQEDSAVYLCASSARSGAGVSHYNEQFFGPGTRLTVL.

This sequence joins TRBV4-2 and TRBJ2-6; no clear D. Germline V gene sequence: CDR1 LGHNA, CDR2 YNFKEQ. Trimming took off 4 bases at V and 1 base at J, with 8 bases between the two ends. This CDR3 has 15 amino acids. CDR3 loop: CASSPELSGANVLTF. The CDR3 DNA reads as TGTGCCAGCAGCCCCGAGCTTTCTGGGGCCAACGTCCTGACTTTC.

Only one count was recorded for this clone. As DNA, the CDR3 is TGTGCCAGTAGCCGGGACAGGCGGGCCCTCTATGGCTACACCTTC. It codes for CASSRDRRALYGYTF. The chain joins TRBV19 to TRBJ1-2, with TRBD1 matching 8 bases. This CDR3 has 15 residues. Germline V gives CDR1 LNHDA, CDR2 SQIVND (reference sequence). The junction had 10 bases not matched to a gene; V was cut back by 6 bases and J by 4 bases. Drawing the rest from reference TRBV19 and TRBJ1-2, the complete variable domain is DGGITQSPKYLFRKEGQNVTLSCEQNLNHDAMYWYRQDPGQGLRLIYYSQIVNDFQKGDIAEGYSVSREKKESFPLTVTSAQKNPTAFYLCASSRDRRALYGYTFGSGTRLTVV.

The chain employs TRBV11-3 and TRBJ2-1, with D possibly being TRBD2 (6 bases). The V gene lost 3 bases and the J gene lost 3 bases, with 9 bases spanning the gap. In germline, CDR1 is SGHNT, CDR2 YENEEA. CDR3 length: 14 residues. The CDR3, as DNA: TGTGCCAGCAGCTTGGAGGGGAGCTACAATGAGCAGTTCTTC. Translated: CASSLEGSYNEQFF.

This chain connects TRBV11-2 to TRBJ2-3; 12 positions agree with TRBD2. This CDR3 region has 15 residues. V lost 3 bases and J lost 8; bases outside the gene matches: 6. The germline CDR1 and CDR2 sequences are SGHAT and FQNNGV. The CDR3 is CASSLETSGGGTQYF. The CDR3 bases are TGTGCCAGCAGCTTGGAGACTAGCGGGGGTGGTACGCAGTATTTT.

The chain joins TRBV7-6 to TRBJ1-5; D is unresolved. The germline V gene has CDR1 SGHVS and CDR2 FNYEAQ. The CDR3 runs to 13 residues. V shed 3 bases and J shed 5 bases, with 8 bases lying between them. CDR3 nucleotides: TGTGCCAGCAGCTTCAAGCCCGATCAGCCCCAGCATTTT. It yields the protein CASSFKPDQPQHF.

CDR3 coding DNA: TGTGCCAGCAGCTTGGGACTAGCGCCCAAGCAGTACTTC. It translates to CASSLGLAPKQYF. V usage is TRBV7-2 and J usage is TRBJ2-7, with 10 bases matching TRBD2. Germline loops: CDR1 SGHTA, CDR2 FQGNSA. The CDR3 has 13 amino acids. J was trimmed by 8 bases and V by 3 bases; bases with no gene match: 4.

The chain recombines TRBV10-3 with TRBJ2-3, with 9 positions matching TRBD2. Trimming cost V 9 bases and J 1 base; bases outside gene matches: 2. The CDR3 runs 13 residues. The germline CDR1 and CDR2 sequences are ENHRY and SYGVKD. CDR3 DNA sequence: TGTGCCATTAGGACTAGCGGCACAGATACGCAGTATTTT. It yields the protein CAIRTSGTDTQYF.

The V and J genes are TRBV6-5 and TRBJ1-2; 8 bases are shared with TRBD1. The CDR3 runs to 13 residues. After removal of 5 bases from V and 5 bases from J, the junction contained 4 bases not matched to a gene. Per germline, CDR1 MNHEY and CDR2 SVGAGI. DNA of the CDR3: TGTGCCAGCAGTCGGACAGGGCCGTATGGCTACACCTTC. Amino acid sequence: CASSRTGPYGYTF.

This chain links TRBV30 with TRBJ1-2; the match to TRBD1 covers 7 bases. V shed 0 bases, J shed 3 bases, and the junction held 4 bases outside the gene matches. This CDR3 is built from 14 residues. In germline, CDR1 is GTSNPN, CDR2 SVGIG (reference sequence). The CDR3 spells CAWSVTGEDYGYTF. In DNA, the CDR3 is TGTGCCTGGAGTGTAACAGGGGAAGACTATGGCTACACCTTC.

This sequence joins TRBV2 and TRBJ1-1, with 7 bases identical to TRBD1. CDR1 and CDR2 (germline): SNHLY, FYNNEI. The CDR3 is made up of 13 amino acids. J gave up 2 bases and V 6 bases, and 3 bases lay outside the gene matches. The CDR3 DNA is TGTGCCAGCAGCGACAGGGATAACACTGAAGCTTTCTTT. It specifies CASSDRDNTEAFF.

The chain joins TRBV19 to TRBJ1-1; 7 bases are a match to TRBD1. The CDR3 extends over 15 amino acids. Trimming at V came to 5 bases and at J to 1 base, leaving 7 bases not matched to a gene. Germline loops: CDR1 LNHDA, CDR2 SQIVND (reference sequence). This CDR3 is CASSVHRGRNTEAFF. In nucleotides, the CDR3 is TGTGCCAGTAGTGTTCACAGGGGACGGAACACTGAAGCTTTCTTT.

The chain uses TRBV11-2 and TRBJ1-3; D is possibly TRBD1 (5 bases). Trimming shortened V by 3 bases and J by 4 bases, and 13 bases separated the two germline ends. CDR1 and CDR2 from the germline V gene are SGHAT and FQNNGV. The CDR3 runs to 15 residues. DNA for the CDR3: TGTGCCAGCAGCTTTTCGCGGGACGTCGGAAACACCATATATTTT. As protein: CASSFSRDVGNTIYF. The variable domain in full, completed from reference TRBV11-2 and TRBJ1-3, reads EAGVAQSPRYKIIEKRQSVAFWCNPISGHATLYWYQQILGQGPKLLIQFQNNGVVDDSQLPKDRFSAERLKGVDSTLKIQPAKLEDSAVYLCASSFSRDVGNTIYFGEGSWLTVV.

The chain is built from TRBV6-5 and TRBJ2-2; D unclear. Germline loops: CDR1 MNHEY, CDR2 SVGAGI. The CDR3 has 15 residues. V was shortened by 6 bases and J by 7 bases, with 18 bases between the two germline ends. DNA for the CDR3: TGTGCCAGCAGGGAGCCGGGTAGGCGGAACGGGGAGCTGTTTTTT. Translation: CASREPGRRNGELFF.

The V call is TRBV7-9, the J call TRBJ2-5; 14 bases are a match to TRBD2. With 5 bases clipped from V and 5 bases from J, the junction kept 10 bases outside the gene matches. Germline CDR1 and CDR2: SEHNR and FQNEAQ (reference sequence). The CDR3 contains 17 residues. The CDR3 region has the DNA TGTGCCAGCAGCCCCACGACTAGCGGGGGGGCCGAGGAGACCCAGTACTTC. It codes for CASSPTTSGGAEETQYF.

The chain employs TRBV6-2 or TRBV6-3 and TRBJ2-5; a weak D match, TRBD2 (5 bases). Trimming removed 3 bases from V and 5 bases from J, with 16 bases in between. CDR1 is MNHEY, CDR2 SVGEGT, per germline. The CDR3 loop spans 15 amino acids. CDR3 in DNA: TGTGCCAGCAGTTATAGAGGGAGTCGGCGGGAGACCCAGTACTTC. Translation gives CASSYRGSRRETQYF.

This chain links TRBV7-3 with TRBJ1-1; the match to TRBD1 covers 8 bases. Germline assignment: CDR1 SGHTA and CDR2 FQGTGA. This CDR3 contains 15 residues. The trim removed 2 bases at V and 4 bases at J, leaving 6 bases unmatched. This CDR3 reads CASSLSGQGGTEAFF. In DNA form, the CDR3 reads TGTGCCAGCAGCTTATCAGGACAGGGAGGCACTGAAGCTTTCTTT.

The CDR3 spells CASKSGTDTQYF. CDR3 bases: TGTGCCAGCAAATCAGGCACAGATACGCAGTATTTT. This chain uses TRBV6-5 with TRBJ2-3; the D is unclear. V gave up 7 bases and J gave up 1 base, with 6 bases separating them. This CDR3 contains 12 residues. Germline values: CDR1 MNHEY, CDR2 SVGAGI.

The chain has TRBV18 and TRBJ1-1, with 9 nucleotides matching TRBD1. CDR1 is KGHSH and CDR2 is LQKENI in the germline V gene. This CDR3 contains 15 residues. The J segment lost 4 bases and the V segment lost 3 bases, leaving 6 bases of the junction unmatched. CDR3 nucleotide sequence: TGTGCCAGCTCACCGAAGGGACAGGGAACCACTGAAGCTTTCTTT. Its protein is CASSPKGQGTTEAFF.

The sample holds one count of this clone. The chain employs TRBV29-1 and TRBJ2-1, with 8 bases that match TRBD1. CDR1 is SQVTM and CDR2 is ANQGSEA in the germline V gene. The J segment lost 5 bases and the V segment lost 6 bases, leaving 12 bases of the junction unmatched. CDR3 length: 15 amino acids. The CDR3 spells CSVGTLTGVDNEQFF. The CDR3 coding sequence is TGCAGCGTGGGGACCTTGACAGGGGTGGACAATGAGCAGTTCTTC.

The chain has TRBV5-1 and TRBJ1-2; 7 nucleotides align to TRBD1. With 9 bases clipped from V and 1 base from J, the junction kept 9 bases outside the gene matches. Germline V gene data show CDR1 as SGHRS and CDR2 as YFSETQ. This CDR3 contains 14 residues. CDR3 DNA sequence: TGCGCCACCTCCCGGACAGGACTTAACTATGGCTACACCTTC. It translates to CATSRTGLNYGYTF. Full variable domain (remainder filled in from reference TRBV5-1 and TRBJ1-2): KAGVTQTPRYLIKTRGQQVTLSCSPISGHRSVSWYQQTPGQGLQFLFEYFSETQRNKGNFPGRFSGRQFSNSRSEMNVSTLELGDSALYLCATSRTGLNYGYTFGSGTRLTVV.

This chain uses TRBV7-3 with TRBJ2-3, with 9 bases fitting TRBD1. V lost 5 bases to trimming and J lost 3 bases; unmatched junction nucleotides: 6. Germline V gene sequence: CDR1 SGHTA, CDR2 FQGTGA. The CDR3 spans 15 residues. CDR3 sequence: CASSPDRGKTDTQYF. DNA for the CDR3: TGTGCCAGCAGCCCCGACAGGGGGAAGACAGATACGCAGTATTTT.

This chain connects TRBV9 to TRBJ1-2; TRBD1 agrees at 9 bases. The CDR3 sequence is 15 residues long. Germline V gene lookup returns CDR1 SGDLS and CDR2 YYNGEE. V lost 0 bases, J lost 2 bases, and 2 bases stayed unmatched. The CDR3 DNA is TGTGCCAGCAGCGTAGACGGGACAGGGAACTATGGCTACACCTTC. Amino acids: CASSVDGTGNYGYTF.

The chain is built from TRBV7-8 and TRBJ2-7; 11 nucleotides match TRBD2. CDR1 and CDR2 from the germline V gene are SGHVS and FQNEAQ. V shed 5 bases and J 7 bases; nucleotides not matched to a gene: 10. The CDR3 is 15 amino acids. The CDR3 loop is CASSPNSGGAGEQYF. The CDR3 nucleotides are TGTGCCAGCAGCCCAAATAGCGGGGGGGCGGGTGAGCAGTACTTC.

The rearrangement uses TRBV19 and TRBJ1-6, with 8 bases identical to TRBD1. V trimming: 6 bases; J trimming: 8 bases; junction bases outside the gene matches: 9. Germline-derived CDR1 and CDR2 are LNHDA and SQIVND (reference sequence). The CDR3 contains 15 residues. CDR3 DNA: TGTGCCAGTAGCCCGACAGGGGATGAACATTCACCCCTCCACTTT. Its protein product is CASSPTGDEHSPLHF.